This is a list of T cell receptor beta chains from one sample in a study of control samples from healthy donors and cancer patients. The data were produced by immunoSEQ multiplex PCR, yet TCRdb's version contains in-frame clones alone and is incomplete. The sample has about 51,000 clones; roughly 90% are singletons. Material for sequencing was PBMCs. All receptors derive from a man aged 50-59 years with head and neck cancer. The CDR3 runs from the conserved cysteine through the conserved F or W. The order of the fields is J gene, D gene, V gene, clone size, CDR3 protein, CDR3 DNA. The D gene is left open where the match is weak. Where a row states a size, it is once, few, many or the class of an expanded clone; other rows omit it.

TRBJ1-1	NA	TRBV7-2	NA	CASSLTRGNEAFF	TGTGCCAGCAGCCTAACGAGGGGGAATGAAGCTTTCTTT
TRBJ2-4	NA	TRBV21-1	NA	CASLSLGNIQYF	TGTGCCAGCCTCTCTCTGGGAAACATTCAGTACTTC
TRBJ1-6	TRBD1	TRBV19	NA	CASRSGQGLTGALHF	TGTGCCAGTAGGTCCGGACAGGGGCTAACCGGGGCCCTCCACTTT
TRBJ2-3	TRBD2	TRBV7-2	NA	CASSLSGLGGTDTQYF	TGTGCCAGCAGCCTCTCCGGACTAGGTGGCACAGATACGCAGTATTTT
TRBJ2-7	TRBD2	TRBV27	NA	CASSSTSGSGEQYF	TGTGCCAGCAGTTCAACTAGCGGGTCGGGAGAGCAGTACTTC
TRBJ2-4	NA	TRBV9	NA	CASSVEGQEGPTIAKNIQYF	TGTGCCAGCAGCGTAGAGGGTCAGGAAGGCCCTACCATAGCCAAAAACATTCAGTACTTC
TRBJ2-3	NA	TRBV29-1	NA	CSVDSWDTQYF	TGCAGCGTTGATTCCTGGGATACGCAGTATTTT
TRBJ1-5	NA	TRBV15	NA	CATSTQFGGWGDQPQHF	TGTGCCACCAGCACCCAATTTGGGGGGTGGGGGGATCAGCCCCAGCATTTT
TRBJ2-7	NA	TRBV5-1	NA	CASSLDQQGGFNEQYF	TGCGCCAGCAGCTTGGACCAACAGGGAGGATTCAACGAGCAGTACTTC
TRBJ1-5	NA	TRBV30	NA	CAWSRRGFNQPQHF	TGTGCCTGGAGCAGACGGGGGTTCAATCAGCCCCAGCATTTT
TRBJ2-1	NA	TRBV6-4	NA	CASSSLSSSYNEQFF	TGTGCCAGTTCTAGCTTGTCGAGCTCCTACAATGAGCAGTTCTTC
TRBJ1-6	TRBD1	TRBV7-8	NA	CASSWRSGTAISSYNSPLHF	TGTGCCAGCAGCTGGAGGTCCGGGACAGCTATCAGCTCCTATAATTCACCCCTCCACTTT
TRBJ2-7	NA	TRBV29-1	NA	CSVAVAVTYEQYF	TGCAGCGTTGCTGTTGCAGTTACCTACGAGCAGTACTTC
TRBJ1-6	TRBD1	TRBV9	NA	CASSAGTGGGSPLHF	TGTGCCAGCAGCGCCGGGACAGGGGGCGGATCACCCCTCCACTTT
TRBJ2-2	NA	TRBV7-6	NA	CASSLAQAGSNGELFF	TGTGCCAGCAGCTTAGCGCAGGCTGGTTCGAACGGGGAGCTGTTTTTT
TRBJ2-7	NA	TRBV5-4	NA	CASSFRGPDEQYF	TGTGCCAGCAGCTTTCGAGGGCCGGACGAGCAGTACTTC
TRBJ1-1	NA	TRBV7-8	NA	CASKNALNTEAFF	TGTGCCAGCAAGAACGCTTTGAACACTGAAGCTTTCTTT
TRBJ1-5	TRBD1	TRBV24-1	NA	CATSPPPIRDRERNQPQHF	TGTGCCACCAGTCCACCACCAATTCGGGACAGGGAGCGCAATCAGCCCCAGCATTTT
TRBJ2-1	TRBD2	TRBV5-4	NA	CASSIRGGGDEQFF	TGTGCCAGCAGCATCCGGGGGGGCGGCGATGAGCAGTTCTTC
TRBJ2-3	TRBD2	TRBV7-8	few	CASSSGLASTDTQYF	TGTGCCAGCAGCTCCGGACTAGCTAGCACAGATACGCAGTATTTT
TRBJ2-7	NA	TRBV9	NA	CASSVGLSWEQYF	TGTGCCAGCAGCGTCGGACTTTCGTGGGAGCAGTACTTC
TRBJ2-1	TRBD2	TRBV7-2	NA	CASSRPGTSGSGEQFF	TGTGCCAGCAGCAGACCCGGGACTAGCGGGAGCGGTGAGCAGTTCTTC
TRBJ1-1	NA	TRBV7-2	NA	CASSSMMNTEAFF	TGTGCCAGCAGCTCGATGATGAACACTGAAGCTTTCTTT
TRBJ2-2	TRBD2	TRBV6-1	NA	CASSEIGGVAGELFF	TGTGCCAGCAGTGAAATCGGGGGGGTCGCCGGGGAGCTGTTTTTT
TRBJ2-1	NA	TRBV11-3	NA	CASSLGDPSGDNEQFF	TGTGCCAGCAGCTTAGGGGATCCCTCCGGGGACAATGAGCAGTTCTTC
TRBJ1-6	NA	TRBV19	NA	CASSMGHYNSPLHF	TGTGCCAGTAGTATGGGACACTATAATTCACCCCTCCACTTT
TRBJ2-5	NA	TRBV6-5	NA	CASGSFPGGETQYF	TGTGCCAGTGGGAGTTTTCCTGGGGGGGAGACCCAGTACTTC
TRBJ2-5	TRBD1	TRBV29-1	NA	CSVQKWTGGRETQYF	TGCAGCGTACAAAAGTGGACAGGGGGAAGGGAGACCCAGTACTTC
TRBJ2-6	NA	TRBV4-2	few	CASSQSQGSGANVLTF	TGTGCCAGCAGCCAATCTCAGGGCTCTGGGGCCAACGTCCTGACTTTC
TRBJ2-3	NA	TRBV5-1	NA	CASSLGGRNTDTQYF	TGCGCCAGCAGCTTGGGTGGCAGAAACACAGATACGCAGTATTTT
TRBJ2-3	TRBD2	TRBV19	NA	CASSIDPGGRRSDTQYF	TGTGCCAGTAGTATAGATCCAGGCGGGAGGCGTTCAGATACGCAGTATTTT
TRBJ2-4	NA	TRBV4-3	NA	CASSQDWRGGDIQYF	TGCGCCAGCAGCCAAGATTGGAGGGGGGGTGACATTCAGTACTTC
TRBJ2-3	TRBD2	TRBV5-4	NA	CASSLSSRGGTDTQYF	TGTGCCAGCAGCTTGTCCTCGCGGGGGGGCACAGATACGCAGTATTTT
TRBJ1-5	NA	TRBV19	NA	CASSGLGGNQPQHF	TGTGCCAGTAGTGGACTAGGGGGCAATCAGCCCCAGCATTTT
TRBJ2-3	NA	TRBV10-3	NA	CATWKGADTQYF	TGTGCCACCTGGAAGGGGGCAGATACGCAGTATTTT
TRBJ1-5	NA	TRBV2	NA	CASRPIPGEGGQPQHF	TGTGCCAGCAGGCCAATCCCAGGGGAAGGAGGTCAGCCCCAGCATTTT
TRBJ1-5	TRBD1	TRBV28	NA	CASSLTGDNQPQHF	TGTGCCAGCAGCCTTACAGGGGACAATCAGCCCCAGCATTTT
TRBJ2-2	NA	TRBV5-1	NA	CASSLRAGGEVAGELFF	TGCGCCAGCAGCTTGCGTGCCGGGGGCGAAGTGGCCGGGGAGCTGTTTTTT
TRBJ2-7	TRBD1	TRBV6-5	NA	CASTGGTNEQYF	TGTGCCAGCACAGGGGGTACGAACGAGCAGTACTTC
TRBJ2-2	TRBD1	TRBV28	NA	CASSLTSGTGLGELFF	TGTGCCAGCAGTTTGACCAGCGGGACAGGGCTCGGGGAGCTGTTTTTT
TRBJ1-4	NA	TRBV10-3	NA	CAISESGSTNEKLFF	TGTGCCATCAGTGAGTCGGGGTCAACTAATGAAAAACTGTTTTTT
TRBJ1-1	NA	TRBV7-3	NA	CASSLGGSTEAFF	TGTGCCAGCAGCTTAGGGGGAAGCACTGAAGCTTTCTTT
TRBJ2-5	TRBD2	TRBV6-5	NA	CASRASGGLETQYF	TGTGCCAGCAGGGCTAGCGGGGGACTTGAGACCCAGTACTTC
TRBJ1-6	NA	TRBV2	once	CASRATGTETSPLHF	TGTGCCAGCAGGGCGACGGGGACCGAGACTTCACCCCTCCACTTT
TRBJ2-5	TRBD2	TRBV7-3	once	CASSLGTSGIGTQYF	TGTGCCAGCAGCTTAGGGACTAGCGGCATCGGGACCCAGTACTTC
TRBJ1-1	TRBD1	TRBV11-1	NA	CASDQGARDTEAFF	TGTGCCAGTGACCAGGGGGCGCGGGATACTGAAGCTTTCTTT
TRBJ2-3	NA	TRBV6-2/TRBV6-3	NA	CASSFQGTDTQYF	TGTGCCAGCAGTTTCCAGGGCACAGATACGCAGTATTTT
TRBJ2-1	TRBD1	TRBV10-3	few	CAISVGQEQGAVFF	TGTGCCATCAGTGTGGGGCAGGAACAGGGGGCCGTGTTCTTC
TRBJ1-2	NA	TRBV6-5	NA	CTSSYSRRGSYGYTF	TGTACCAGCAGTTACTCTCGCAGGGGTTCCTATGGCTACACCTTC
TRBJ2-5	NA	TRBV9	NA	CASSVRGQPQETQYF	TGTGCCAGCAGCGTACGAGGACAGCCCCAAGAGACCCAGTACTTC
TRBJ2-1	TRBD2	TRBV20-1	NA	CSASLSGTSGYNEQFF	TGCAGTGCTAGTCTTTCCGGGACTAGCGGATACAATGAGCAGTTCTTC
TRBJ2-7	NA	TRBV6-5	NA	CASRWGGSAYEQYF	TGTGCCAGCAGATGGGGCGGTTCAGCCTACGAGCAGTACTTC
TRBJ1-6	NA	TRBV10-3	NA	CAISEGNSPLHF	TGTGCCATCAGTGAGGGAAATTCACCCCTCCACTTT
TRBJ2-3	NA	TRBV11-3	once	CASSTDRTTDTQYF	TGTGCCAGCAGCACAGACAGAACCACAGATACGCAGTATTTT
TRBJ2-2	TRBD1	TRBV7-9	once	CASSFNGWGQRNTGELFF	TGTGCCAGCAGCTTCAACGGTTGGGGACAGAGGAACACCGGGGAGCTGTTTTTT
TRBJ2-2	NA	TRBV7-3	NA	CASSPLIDGELFF	TGTGCCAGCAGCCCCCTGATTGACGGGGAGCTGTTTTTT
TRBJ2-5	TRBD2	TRBV3-1/TRBV3-2	NA	CASSSIRRASGGLVEYF	TGTGCCAGCAGCTCAATCCGCCGGGCTAGCGGGGGACTAGTCGAGTACTTC